A single sample gave rise to the 7 T cell receptor beta chains below, sequenced in a study of STAT3 mutations in large granular lymphocyte leukemia. The assay was immunoSEQ multiplex PCR, and TCRdb's table has in-frame clones only and misses some. In the table there are tens of thousands of clones, around nine tenths of which are singletons. Their antigens remain unidentified. Whole-study findings and limits: Every T-LGLL patient had at least one immunodominant TCRbeta clonotype.

Material for sequencing was PBMCs. Every receptor here comes from a human donor with T large granular lymphocyte leukemia. Some clones in this sample may be carry-over from other donors' samples.

This clone was recorded a few times. The gene calls are TRBV6-5 and TRBJ1-2; no clear D gene. Germline V CDR1 and CDR2: MNHEY, SVGAGI. The CDR3 covers 11 residues. The V end lost 2 bases, the J end lost 8 bases, and 6 bases lay between the germline ends. The CDR3 protein is CASSYPGGYTF. Written as DNA, the CDR3 is TGTGCCAGCAGTTACCCCGGAGGCTACACCTTC.

V and J are TRBV6-5 and TRBJ1-1; no firm D call. The CDR3 runs 15 residues. The V end lost 2 bases, the J end lost 3 bases, and 13 bases lay between the germline ends. Germline V gene data show CDR1 as MNHEY and CDR2 as SVGAGI. The CDR3 reads CASSYPGGRDTEAFF. The DNA for the CDR3 is TGTGCCAGCAGTTACCCCGGCGGGCGCGACACTGAAGCTTTCTTT.

The chain joins TRBV9 to TRBJ2-5, with D perhaps matching TRBD1 or TRBD2 (6 bases each). The CDR3 contains 16 residues. Per the germline V gene, CDR1 is SGDLS and CDR2 is YYNGEE. V shed 3 bases and J shed 4 bases, with 19 bases lying between them. CDR3 coding DNA: TGTGCCAGCAGCGAGAGGGGGGACGGCGGGTCAGAGACCCAGTACTTC. This encodes CASSERGDGGSETQYF.

J is TRBJ2-5 and V is TRBV5-1; perhaps TRBD1 as D (6 bases). V dropped 4 bases and J dropped 2 bases, with 12 bases sitting between them. The CDR3 length is 14 residues. In germline, CDR1 is SGHRS, CDR2 YFSETQ. CDR3 coding DNA: TGCGCCAGCAGCCCGGGACACGGACAAGAGACCCAGTACTTC. Translation: CASSPGHGQETQYF. The full variable domain, completed using reference TRBV5-1 and TRBJ2-5, is KAGVTQTPRYLIKTRGQQVTLSCSPISGHRSVSWYQQTPGQGLQFLFEYFSETQRNKGNFPGRFSGRQFSNSRSEMNVSTLELGDSALYLCASSPGHGQETQYFGPGTRLLVL.

J is TRBJ2-2 and V is TRBV11-3; TRBD1 matches 9 bases. Germline assignment: CDR1 SGHNT and CDR2 YENEEA. The CDR3 extends over 17 amino acids. The V gene end was trimmed by 6 bases and the J gene end by 3 bases; junction bases not matched to a gene: 11. The CDR3 nucleotides are TGTGCCAGCAGGCGGGCTCGGGACAGGGTCTACACCGGGGAGCTGTTTTTT. This gives the protein CASRRARDRVYTGELFF.

The genes are TRBV4-2 and TRBJ1-1; the D gene is possibly TRBD1 (6 bases). Between the trimmed V and J ends, which lost 0 bases and 4 bases, there was a span of 12 bases. In germline, CDR1 is LGHNA, CDR2 YNFKEQ. The CDR3 contains 15 residues. CDR3 sequence: CASSQDKGGGTEAFF. DNA of the CDR3: TGTGCCAGCAGCCAAGATAAGGGGGGCGGCACTGAAGCTTTCTTT.

The V and J genes are TRBV5-6 and TRBJ2-2, with D possibly TRBD2 on 7 matching bases. CDR3 length equals 15 residues. CDR1 and CDR2 (germline): SGHDT, YYEEEE. V lost 0 bases, J lost 7 bases, and 13 bases lay in between. This CDR3 reads CASSLAGGANGELFF. The CDR3 DNA reads TGTGCCAGCAGCTTGGCGGGGGGCGCGAACGGGGAGCTGTTTTTT.